Shown below are 8 T cell receptor beta chains from a single sample sequenced in a study of blood T cell repertoires in COVID-19. TCRdb's copy holds only in-frame clones and misses some; the assay was immunoSEQ multiplex PCR. This table holds hundreds of thousands of clones, approximately 83% found once. The sample taken for sequencing was PBMCs or T cells enriched from blood (not recorded which). All receptors derive from a woman aged 45-59 years who had been exposed to COVID-19.

V usage is TRBV28 and J usage is TRBJ2-5; the D is unclear. This CDR3 spans 11 amino acids. The V and J ends lost 6 bases and 3 bases respectively, with 5 bases between them. Germline CDR1 and CDR2: MDHEN and SYDVKM. In DNA form, the CDR3 reads TGTGCCAGCAGCTCCGAAGAGACCCAGTACTTC. Amino acids: CASSSEETQYF.

The chain combines TRBV29-1 with TRBJ1-2; the D gene is possibly TRBD1 (5 bases). CDR3 length: 12 amino acids. Per the germline V gene, CDR1 is SQVTM and CDR2 is ANQGSEA. Trimming took 4 bases from V and 8 from J, leaving 14 bases between them. The CDR3 DNA is TGCAGCGTTGTGGAAGGGGCGACCGGCTACACCTTC. This translates into CSVVEGATGYTF.

This chain uses TRBV11-2 with TRBJ2-5; 10 bases fit TRBD2. From germline, CDR1 is SGHAT and CDR2 FQNNGV. Losses at the gene ends were 1 base for V and 0 bases for J; bases not matched to a gene: 2. The CDR3 consists of 16 residues. The CDR3 is CASSLVTSGDQETQYF. The CDR3 DNA follows: TGTGCCAGCAGCTTAGTCACTAGCGGGGACCAAGAGACCCAGTACTTC.

This chain links TRBV18 with TRBJ2-2; 10 nucleotides line up with TRBD1. Trimming cost V 5 bases and J 5 bases; bases outside gene matches: 5. CDR3 length: 15 residues. The V gene's germline CDR1 is KGHSH and CDR2 LQKENI. This CDR3 reads CASSADRGRTGELFF. The CDR3 DNA reads as TGTGCCAGCTCAGCGGACAGGGGGAGGACCGGGGAGCTGTTTTTT.

This clone was found many times. The CDR3 here is CASSPGLYNTGELFF. The CDR3 coding sequence is TGTGCCAGCAGCCCAGGACTCTATAACACCGGGGAGCTGTTTTTT. The genes are TRBV7-2 and TRBJ2-2, with D perhaps TRBD2 (5 bases). With 5 bases removed from V and 2 bases from J, the gap between germline ends came to 12 bases. The germline gives CDR1 SGHTA, CDR2 FQGNSA. The CDR3 is 15 amino acids.

The J gene is TRBJ2-3, the V gene TRBV2; D is possibly TRBD2 (5 bases). Trimming pared 3 bases from V and 4 bases from J, leaving 11 bases between. This CDR3 has 14 amino acids. Germline assignment: CDR1 SNHLY and CDR2 FYNNEI. The chain's CDR3 is CASSESRGADTQYF. CDR3 coding DNA: TGTGCCAGCAGTGAGAGTCGGGGAGCAGATACGCAGTATTTT. The full variable domain, in which reference TRBV2 and TRBJ2-3 provide the parts outside the CDR3, is EPEVTQTPSHQVTQMGQEVILRCVPISNHLYFYWYRQILGQKVEFLVSFYNNEISEKSEIFDDQFSVERPDGSNFTLKIRSTKLEDSAMYFCASSESRGADTQYFGPGTRLTVL.

This chain uses TRBV2 with TRBJ1-2; no clear D gene. This CDR3 is built from 12 residues. Germline V gene data show CDR1 as SNHLY and CDR2 as FYNNEI. V lost 5 bases and J 5 bases, leaving 9 bases between the germline ends. The CDR3 nucleotides are TGTGCCAGCAGTCAAACGGGATATGGCTACACCTTC. Its protein product is CASSQTGYGYTF.

In its sample, this clone was seen once. The chain is built from TRBV2 and TRBJ1-5; 12 positions match TRBD1. The junction had 1 base not matched to a gene; V was cut back by 8 bases and J by 8 bases. Germline lookup yields CDR1 SNHLY and CDR2 FYNNEI. The CDR3 consists of 12 residues. CDR3 in DNA: TGTGCCAGCGGGACAGGGGGCAAGCCCCAGCATTTT. Amino acids: CASGTGGKPQHF.